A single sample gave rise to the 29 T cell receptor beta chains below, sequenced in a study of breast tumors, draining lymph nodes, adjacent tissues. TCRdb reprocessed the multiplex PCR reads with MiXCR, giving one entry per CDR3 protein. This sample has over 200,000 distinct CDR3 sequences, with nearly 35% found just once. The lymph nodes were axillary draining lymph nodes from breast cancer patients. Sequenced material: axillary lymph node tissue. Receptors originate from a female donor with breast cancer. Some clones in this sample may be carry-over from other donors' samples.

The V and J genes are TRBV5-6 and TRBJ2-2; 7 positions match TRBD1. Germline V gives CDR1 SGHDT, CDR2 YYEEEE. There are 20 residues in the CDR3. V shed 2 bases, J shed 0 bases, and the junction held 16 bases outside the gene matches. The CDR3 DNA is TGTGCCAGCAGCTTTACCGCCTTCTCCACCGGGACAGCGAACACCGGGGAGCTGTTTTTT. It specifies CASSFTAFSTGTANTGELFF.

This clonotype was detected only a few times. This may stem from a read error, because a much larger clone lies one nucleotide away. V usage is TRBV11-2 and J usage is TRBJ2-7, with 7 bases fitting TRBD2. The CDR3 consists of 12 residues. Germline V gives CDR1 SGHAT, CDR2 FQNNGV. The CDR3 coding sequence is TGTGCCAGCAGGGGGGGGTACTACGCGCAGTACTTC. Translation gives CASRGGYYAQYF.

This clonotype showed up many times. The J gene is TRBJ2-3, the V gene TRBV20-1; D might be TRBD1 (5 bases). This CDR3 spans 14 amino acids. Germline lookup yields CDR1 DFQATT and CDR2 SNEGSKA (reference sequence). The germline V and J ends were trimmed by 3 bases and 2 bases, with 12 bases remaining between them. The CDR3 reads CSASVTVTTDTQYF. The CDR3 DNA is TGCAGTGCTAGCGTGACAGTGACCACAGATACGCAGTATTTT.

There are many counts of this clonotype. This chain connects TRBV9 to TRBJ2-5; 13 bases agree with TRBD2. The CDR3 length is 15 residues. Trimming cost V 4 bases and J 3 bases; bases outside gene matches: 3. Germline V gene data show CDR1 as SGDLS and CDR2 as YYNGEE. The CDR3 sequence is CASSPGTSGKETQYF. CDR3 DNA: TGTGCCAGCAGCCCCGGGACTAGCGGGAAAGAGACCCAGTACTTC. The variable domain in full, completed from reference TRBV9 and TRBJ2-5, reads DSGVTQTPKHLITATGQRVTLRCSPRSGDLSVYWYQQSLDQGLQFLIQYYNGEERAKGNILERFSAQQFPDLHSELNLSSLELGDSALYFCASSPGTSGKETQYFGPGTRLLVL.

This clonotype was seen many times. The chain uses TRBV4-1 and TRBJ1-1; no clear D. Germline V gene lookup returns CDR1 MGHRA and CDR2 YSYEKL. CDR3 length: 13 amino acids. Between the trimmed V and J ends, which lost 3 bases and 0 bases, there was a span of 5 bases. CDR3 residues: CASSHPLNTEAFF. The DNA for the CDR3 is TGCGCCAGCAGCCACCCCTTGAACACTGAAGCTTTCTTT.

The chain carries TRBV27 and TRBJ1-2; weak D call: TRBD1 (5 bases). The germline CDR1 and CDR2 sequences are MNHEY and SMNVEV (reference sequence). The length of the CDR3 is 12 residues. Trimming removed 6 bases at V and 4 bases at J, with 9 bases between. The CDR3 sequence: CASRGGSYGYTF. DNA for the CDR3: TGTGCCAGCAGGGGGGGTAGCTATGGCTACACCTTC.

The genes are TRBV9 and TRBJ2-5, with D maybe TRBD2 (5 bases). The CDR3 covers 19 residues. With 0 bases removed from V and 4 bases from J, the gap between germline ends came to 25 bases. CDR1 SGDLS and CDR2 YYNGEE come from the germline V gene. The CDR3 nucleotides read TGTGCCAGCAGCGTAGCATCAGGCTTGAACACCGGGGAGTTAGAGACCCAGTACTTC. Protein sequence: CASSVASGLNTGELETQYF.

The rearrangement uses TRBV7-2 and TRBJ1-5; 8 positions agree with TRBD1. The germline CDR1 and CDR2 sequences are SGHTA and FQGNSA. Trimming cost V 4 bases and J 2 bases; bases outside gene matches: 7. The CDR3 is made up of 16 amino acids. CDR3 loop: CASSSPGQVRNQPQHF. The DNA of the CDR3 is TGTGCCAGCAGCTCCCCGGGACAGGTGCGCAATCAGCCCCAGCATTTT.

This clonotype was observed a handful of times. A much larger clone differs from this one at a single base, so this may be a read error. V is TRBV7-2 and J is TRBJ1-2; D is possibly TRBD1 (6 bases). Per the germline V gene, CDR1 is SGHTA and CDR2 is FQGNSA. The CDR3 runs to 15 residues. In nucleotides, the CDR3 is TGTGCCAGCAGCCGGACAGCTGGGAACATCTATGGCTACCCCTTC. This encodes CASSRTAGNIYGYPF.

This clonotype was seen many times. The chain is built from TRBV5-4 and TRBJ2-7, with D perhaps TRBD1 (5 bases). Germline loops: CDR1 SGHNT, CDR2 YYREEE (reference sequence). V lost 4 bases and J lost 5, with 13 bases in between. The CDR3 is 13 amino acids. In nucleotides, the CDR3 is TGTGCCAGCAGCAGCCAGGGCGTCGACGAGCAGTACTTC. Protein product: CASSSQGVDEQYF.

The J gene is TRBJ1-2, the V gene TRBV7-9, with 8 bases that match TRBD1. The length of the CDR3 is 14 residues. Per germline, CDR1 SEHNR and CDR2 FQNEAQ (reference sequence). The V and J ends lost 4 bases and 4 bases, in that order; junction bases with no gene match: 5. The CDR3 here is CASSSGQEGYGYTF. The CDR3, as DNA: TGTGCCAGCAGCTCGGGACAGGAGGGCTATGGCTACACCTTC.

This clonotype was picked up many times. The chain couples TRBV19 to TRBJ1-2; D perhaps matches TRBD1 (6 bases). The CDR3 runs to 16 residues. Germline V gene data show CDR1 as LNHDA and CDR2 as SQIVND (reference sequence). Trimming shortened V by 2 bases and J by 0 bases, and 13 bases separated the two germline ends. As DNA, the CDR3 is TGTGCCAGTAGTATAACCGGGACACGGTCTAACTATGGCTACACCTTC. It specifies CASSITGTRSNYGYTF.

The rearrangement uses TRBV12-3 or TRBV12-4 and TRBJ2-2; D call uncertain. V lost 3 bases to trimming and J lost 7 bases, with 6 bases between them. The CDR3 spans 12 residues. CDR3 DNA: TGTGCCAGCAGTTTTACGGTCGGGGAGCTGTTTTTT. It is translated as CASSFTVGELFF.

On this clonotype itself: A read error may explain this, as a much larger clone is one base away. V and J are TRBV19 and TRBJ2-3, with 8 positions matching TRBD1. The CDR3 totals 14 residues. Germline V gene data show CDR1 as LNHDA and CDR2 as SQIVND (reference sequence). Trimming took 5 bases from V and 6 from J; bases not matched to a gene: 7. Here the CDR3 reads CASSVDRALDTQYF. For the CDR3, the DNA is TGTGCCAGTAGTGTGGACAGGGCCCTTGATACGCAGTATTTT.

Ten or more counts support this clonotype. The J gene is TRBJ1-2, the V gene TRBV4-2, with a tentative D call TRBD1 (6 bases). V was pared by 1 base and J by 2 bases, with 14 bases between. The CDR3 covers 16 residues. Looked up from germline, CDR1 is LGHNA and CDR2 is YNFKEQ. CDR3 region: CASSQGRNRENYGYTF. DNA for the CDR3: TGTGCCAGCAGCCAAGGGAGGAACAGGGAAAACTATGGCTACACCTTC.

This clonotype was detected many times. In nucleotides, the CDR3 is TGTGCCAGCAGCTTATCGCGAGGGAGGGGATACGAGCAGTACTTC. This translates into CASSLSRGRGYEQYF. J is TRBJ2-7 and V is TRBV11-2; 7 bases are a match to TRBD2. The V and J ends lost 2 bases and 4 bases, in that order; junction bases with no gene match: 8. This CDR3 has 15 amino acids. Germline loops: CDR1 SGHAT, CDR2 FQNNGV.

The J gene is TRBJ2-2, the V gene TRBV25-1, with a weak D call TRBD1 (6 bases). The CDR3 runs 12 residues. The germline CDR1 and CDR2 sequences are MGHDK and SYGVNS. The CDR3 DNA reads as TGTGCTTCACAGGGCGGTGGCGGGGAGCTGTTTTTT. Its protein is CASQGGGGELFF.

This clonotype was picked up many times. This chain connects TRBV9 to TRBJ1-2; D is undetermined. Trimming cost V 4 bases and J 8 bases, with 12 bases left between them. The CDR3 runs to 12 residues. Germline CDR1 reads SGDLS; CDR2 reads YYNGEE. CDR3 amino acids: CASSSDAGGYTF. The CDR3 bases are TGTGCCAGCAGCTCAGACGCGGGGGGCTACACCTTC.

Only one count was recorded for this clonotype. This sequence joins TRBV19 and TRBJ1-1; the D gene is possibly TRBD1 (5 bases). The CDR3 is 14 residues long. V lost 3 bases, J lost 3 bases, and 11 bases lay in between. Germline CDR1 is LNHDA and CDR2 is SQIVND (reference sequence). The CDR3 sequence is CASSIWGLDTEAFF. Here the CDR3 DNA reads TGTGCCAGTAGTATCTGGGGACTTGACACTGAAGCTTTCTTT.

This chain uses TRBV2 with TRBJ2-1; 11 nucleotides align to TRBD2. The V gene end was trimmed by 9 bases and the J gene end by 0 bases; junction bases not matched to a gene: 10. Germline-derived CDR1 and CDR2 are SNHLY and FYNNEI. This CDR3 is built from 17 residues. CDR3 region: CASEEGTSGVSYNEQFF. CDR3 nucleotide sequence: TGTGCCAGTGAAGAGGGGACTAGCGGAGTCTCCTACAATGAGCAGTTCTTC.

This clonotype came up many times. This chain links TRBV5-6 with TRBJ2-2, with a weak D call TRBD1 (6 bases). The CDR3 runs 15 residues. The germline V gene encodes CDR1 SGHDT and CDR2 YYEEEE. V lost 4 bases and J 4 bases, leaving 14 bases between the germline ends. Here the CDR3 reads CASSPDRLITGELFF. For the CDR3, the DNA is TGTGCCAGCAGCCCGGACAGACTAATCACCGGGGAGCTGTTTTTT.

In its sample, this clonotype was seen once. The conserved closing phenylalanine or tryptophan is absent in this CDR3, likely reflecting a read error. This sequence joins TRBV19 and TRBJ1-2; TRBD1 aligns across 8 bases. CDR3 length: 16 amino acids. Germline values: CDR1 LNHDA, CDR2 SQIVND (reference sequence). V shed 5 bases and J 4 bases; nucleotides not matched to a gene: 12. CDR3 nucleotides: TGTGCCAGTAGTCCCTACGGGACAGGACCTTTCTATGGCTACACCTCC. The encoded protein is CASSPYGTGPFYGYTS.

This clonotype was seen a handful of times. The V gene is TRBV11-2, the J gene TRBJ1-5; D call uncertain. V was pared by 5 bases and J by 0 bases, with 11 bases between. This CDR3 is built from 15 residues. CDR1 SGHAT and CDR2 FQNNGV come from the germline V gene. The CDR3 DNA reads TGTGCCAGCAGCAAAGACCCCTCTAGCAATCAGCCCCAGCATTTT. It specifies CASSKDPSSNQPQHF.

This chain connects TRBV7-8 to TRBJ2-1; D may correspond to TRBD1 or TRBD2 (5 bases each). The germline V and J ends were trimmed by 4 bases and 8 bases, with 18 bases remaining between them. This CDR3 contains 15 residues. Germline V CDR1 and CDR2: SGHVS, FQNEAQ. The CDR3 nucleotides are TGTGCCAGCAGCTCAGGGCAAGCGGAAAACGATGAGCAGTTCTTC. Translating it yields CASSSGQAENDEQFF.

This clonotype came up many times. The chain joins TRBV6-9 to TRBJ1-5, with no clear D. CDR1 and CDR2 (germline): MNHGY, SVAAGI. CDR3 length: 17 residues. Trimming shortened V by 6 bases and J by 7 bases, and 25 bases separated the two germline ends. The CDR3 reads CASSLRLAGRVRQPQHF. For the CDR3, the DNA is TGTGCCAGCAGCCTTAGACTGGCGGGGAGGGTCCGCCAGCCCCAGCATTTT.

CDR3 protein: CSARDPAGSEAFF. Written as DNA, the CDR3 is TGCAGTGCTAGAGATCCAGCCGGGAGTGAAGCTTTCTTT. V is TRBV20-1 and J is TRBJ1-1; D is undetermined. V lost 0 bases and J 7 bases, leaving 12 bases between the germline ends. This CDR3 is built from 13 residues. Germline V gives CDR1 DFQATT, CDR2 SNEGSKA (reference sequence).

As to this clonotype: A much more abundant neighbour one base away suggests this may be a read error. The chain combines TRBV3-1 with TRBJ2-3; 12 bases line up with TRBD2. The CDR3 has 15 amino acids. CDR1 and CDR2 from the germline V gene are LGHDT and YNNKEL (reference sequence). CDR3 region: CASSPSGRATDPQYF. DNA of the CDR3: TGTGCCAGCAGTCCTAGCGGGAGGGCCACAGATCCGCAGTATTTT.

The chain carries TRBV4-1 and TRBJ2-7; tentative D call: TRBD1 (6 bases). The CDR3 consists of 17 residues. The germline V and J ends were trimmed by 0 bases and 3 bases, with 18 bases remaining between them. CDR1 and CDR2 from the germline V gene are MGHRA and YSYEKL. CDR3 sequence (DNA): TGCGCCAGCAGCCAAGATCTTAGGACAGTTTTTGACTACGAGCAGTACTTC. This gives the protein CASSQDLRTVFDYEQYF.

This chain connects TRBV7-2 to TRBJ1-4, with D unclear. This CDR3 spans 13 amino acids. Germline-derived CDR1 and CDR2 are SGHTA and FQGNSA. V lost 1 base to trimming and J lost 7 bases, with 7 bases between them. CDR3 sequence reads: CASSLGVGEKLFF. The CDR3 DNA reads TGTGCCAGCAGCTTAGGTGTGGGTGAAAAACTGTTTTTT. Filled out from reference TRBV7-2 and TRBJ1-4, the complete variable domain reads GAGVSQSPSNKVTEKGKDVELRCDPISGHTALYWYRQSLGQGLEFLIYFQGNSAPDKSGLPSDRFSAERTGGSVSTLTIQRTQQEDSAVYLCASSLGVGEKLFFGSGTQLSVL.